This TCR beta chain was documented in a study of a mutant IDH1 vaccine in newly diagnosed glioma. TCRdb keeps only in-frame clones here, not all; method: immunoSEQ multiplex PCR. The data contain about 36,000 clones, 80% of them singletons. Time point specified: week 11, during vaccination. The study gave 300 ug of mutant IDH1 20-mer peptide per vaccine dose, with topical imiquimod. Tumors from donors were new WHO grade 3 or 4 IDH1-mutant astrocytomas with ATRX loss. As concerns this clone: Its antigen remains unidentified.

The J segment lost 0 bases and the V segment lost 5 bases, leaving 11 bases of the junction unmatched. Germline CDR1 LNHDA, CDR2 SQIVND (reference sequence). This CDR3 has 18 amino acids. Here the sequenced sample was peripheral blood mononuclear cells (PBMCs), taken from a glioma patient whose treatment included an IDH1 peptide vaccine. The clonotype was recovered from a woman aged 25 to 45 with glioma. Some clones in this sample may be carry-over from other donors' samples. The V and J genes are TRBV19 and TRBJ1-5; 9 bases fit TRBD1. The CDR3 protein is CASSFLRDRDYSNQPQHF. The CDR3 DNA sequence: TGTGCCAGTAGTTTCCTCCGGGACAGGGATTATAGCAATCAGCCCCAGCATTTT. Looking up the rest from reference TRBV19 and TRBJ1-5 gives the full variable domain: DGGITQSPKYLFRKEGQNVTLSCEQNLNHDAMYWYRQDPGQGLRLIYYSQIVNDFQKGDIAEGYSVSREKKESFPLTVTSAQKNPTAFYLCASSFLRDRDYSNQPQHFGDGTRLSIL.